The 10 T cell receptor beta chains listed next were all sequenced from one sample in a study of molecular identifiers for immune sequencing clone quantification. MiXCR was run by TCRdb on the PCR reads, yielding one entry per CDR3 protein. The table lists approximately 35,000 distinct CDR3 sequences, roughly 19% of them singletons, with roughly 1% in the top ten. The sequencing input was naive CD8+ T cells from blood, with Jurkat cell RNA spiked in. Noted subset: FACS-sorted CD8+CD4-CCR7+CD45RA+ naive T cells. Receptor source: a human donor in good health. Some libraries in this study had Jurkat cell RNA spiked in.

This clonotype was counted ten times or more. The J gene is TRBJ2-7, the V gene TRBV28; D not resolved. Germline V gives CDR1 MDHEN, CDR2 SYDVKM. Trimming took 4 bases from V and 4 from J, leaving 5 bases between them. CDR3 size: 11 residues. The CDR3 loop reads CASSSAYEQYF. The CDR3 nucleotides read TGTGCCAGCAGTTCAGCTTACGAGCAGTACTTC.

This clonotype was found many times. The chain has TRBV4-3 and TRBJ1-1; D is undetermined. The germline V gene has CDR1 LGHNA and CDR2 YSLEER. The ends were cut back, 6 bases at V and 1 base at J, with 15 bases in the middle. This CDR3 contains 15 residues. The chain's CDR3 is CASSINRASNTEAFF. CDR3 bases: TGCGCCAGCAGTATAAACAGAGCTTCGAACACTGAAGCTTTCTTT.

The chain carries TRBV13 and TRBJ1-1, with D perhaps TRBD1 (6 bases). Per germline, CDR1 PRHDT and CDR2 FYEKMQ (reference sequence). V lost 3 bases and J 4 bases, leaving 9 bases between the germline ends. The CDR3 extends over 13 amino acids. The CDR3 reads CASSFQGSTEAFF. DNA of the CDR3: TGTGCCAGCAGCTTCCAGGGGTCCACTGAAGCTTTCTTT.

This clonotype was counted at least ten times. DNA for the CDR3: TGTGCCAGCAGCTTAAATCGCCCGGGACTAGCGGGAGAGACCCAGTACTTC. It yields the protein CASSLNRPGLAGETQYF. The rearrangement joins TRBV7-6 to TRBJ2-5; 12 positions agree with TRBD2. The CDR3 covers 17 residues. Trimming took 2 bases from V and 4 from J; bases not matched to a gene: 8. Germline assignment: CDR1 SGHVS and CDR2 FNYEAQ.

Many counts were recorded for this clonotype. The J gene is TRBJ1-5, the V gene TRBV6-2 or TRBV6-3; D not certain. The V and J ends lost 4 bases and 5 bases respectively, with 18 bases between them. The CDR3 has 16 residues. Germline loops: CDR1 MNHEY, CDR2 SVGEGT. CDR3 protein: CASSSAKWSMYQPQHF. The CDR3 nucleotides are TGTGCCAGCAGTTCAGCCAAGTGGAGCATGTATCAGCCCCAGCATTTT.

As to this clonotype: A much bigger clone sits one base away, suggesting this may be a read error. The chain carries TRBV6-5 and TRBJ2-1, with D possibly being TRBD2 (6 bases). This CDR3 spans 14 amino acids. Germline CDR1 reads MNHEY; CDR2 reads SVGAGI. CDR3 bases: TGTACCAGCAGTTACCTAGCGTTCTTAGGTGAGCAGTTCTTC. This codes for CTSSYLAFLGEQFF.

This clonotype has at least ten counts. This chain uses TRBV24-1 with TRBJ1-5, with D unresolved. CDR1 is KGHDR, CDR2 SFDVKD, per germline. V was clipped by 8 bases and J by 5 bases, with 12 bases between them. CDR3 length equals 13 residues. The CDR3 bases are TGTGCCACCATGGTGAGGACTGATCAGCCCCAGCATTTT. Residues: CATMVRTDQPQHF.

This clonotype has at least ten counts. This chain connects TRBV23-1 to TRBJ2-1, with 9 nucleotides matching TRBD2. TRBV23-1 is treated as an ORF (open reading frame) with a function not yet certain. The CDR3 is 17 amino acids. With 3 bases clipped from V and 0 bases from J, the junction kept 6 bases outside the gene matches. The CDR3 nucleotides are TGCGCCAGCAGTCAGGGCGGGAGGGCTAGCTCCTACAATGAGCAGTTCTTC. Translating it yields CASSQGGRASSYNEQFF.

Worth noting for this clonotype: At one of its ends the junction is not consistent with the germline gene, which may arise from a read error. J is TRBJ2-3 and V is TRBV12-3 or TRBV12-4, with D perhaps TRBD1 (8 bases). This CDR3 contains 15 residues. The CDR3 reads CAGSRTGGGTDTQYF. In DNA, the CDR3 is TGTGCCGGCAGCCGTACAGGGGGGGGAACAGATACGCAGTATTTT.

Concerning this clonotype: This could be a read error, since a much larger clone is one nucleotide away. The chain joins TRBV20-1 to TRBJ2-7, with D possibly matching TRBD1 (5 bases). CDR1 DFQATT and CDR2 SNEGSKA come from the germline V gene (reference sequence). CDR3 size: 13 residues. CDR3 coding DNA: TGCAGTGCGAGGACATATGTAGGCCTGGAGCAGTGCTTC. It translates to CSARTYVGLEQCF.